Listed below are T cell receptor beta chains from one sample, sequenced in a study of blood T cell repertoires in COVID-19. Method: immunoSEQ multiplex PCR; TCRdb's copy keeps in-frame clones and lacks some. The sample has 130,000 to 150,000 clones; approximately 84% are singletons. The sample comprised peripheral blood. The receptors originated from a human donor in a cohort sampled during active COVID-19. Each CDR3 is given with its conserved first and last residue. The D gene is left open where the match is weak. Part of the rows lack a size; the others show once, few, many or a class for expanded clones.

DNA: TGTGCCAGCAGTAAAGGTCAGGGAACCGGGGAGCTGTTTTTT
CDR3: CASSKGQGTGELFF
size: few
J: TRBJ2-2
D: .
V: TRBV28

DNA: TGTGCCAGTAGGTCCGGGACTAGCGAGGGCGAGCAGTACTTC
CDR3: CASRSGTSEGEQYF
size: .
J: TRBJ2-7
D: TRBD2
V: TRBV19

DNA: TGTGCCAGCAGCTTAGGGAGGGGGGGCCAAGAGACCCAGTACTTC
CDR3: CASSLGRGGQETQYF
size: .
J: TRBJ2-5
D: .
V: TRBV11-2

DNA: TGTGCAGTGAGCTCAGGGTACACCGGGGAGCTGTTTTTT
CDR3: CAVSSGYTGELFF
size: .
J: TRBJ2-2
D: .
V: TRBV24-1

DNA: TGTGCCAGCAGCCCTGGACAGGGGGCGCAAGATATCTATGGCTACACCTTC
CDR3: CASSPGQGAQDIYGYTF
size: few
J: TRBJ1-2
D: TRBD1
V: TRBV9

DNA: TGTGCCAGCAGCGTAGTGGGACAGGGAGCCCCCGGGGAGCTGTTTTTT
CDR3: CASSVVGQGAPGELFF
size: .
J: TRBJ2-2
D: TRBD1
V: TRBV9

DNA: TGCGCCAGCAGCTTGGGAACTTCGGCAGATACGCAGTATTTT
CDR3: CASSLGTSADTQYF
size: .
J: TRBJ2-3
D: .
V: TRBV5-1

DNA: TGCGCCAGCAGCTTGGCCGGCGGGAGGCCCCCAGATACGCAGTATTTT
CDR3: CASSLAGGRPPDTQYF
size: .
J: TRBJ2-3
D: TRBD2
V: TRBV5-1

DNA: TGCGCCAGCAGCTTCCGGGACACCACCTACAATGAGCAGTTCTTC
CDR3: CASSFRDTTYNEQFF
size: .
J: TRBJ2-1
D: .
V: TRBV5-1

DNA: TGTGCCTGGAGGGGCCGGCTAGCGGGAGATTACAATGAGCAGTTCTTC
CDR3: CAWRGRLAGDYNEQFF
size: .
J: TRBJ2-1
D: TRBD2
V: TRBV30

DNA: TGTGCCAGTAGTCCCACAGGGGGCCCTGATGGCAATCAGCCCCAGCATTTT
CDR3: CASSPTGGPDGNQPQHF
size: .
J: TRBJ1-5
D: TRBD1
V: TRBV19

DNA: TGTGCCAGCAATACCGAAACAGGGCTATCAAGCTATGGCTACACCTTC
CDR3: CASNTETGLSSYGYTF
size: .
J: TRBJ1-2
D: .
V: TRBV6-6

DNA: TGTGCCAGCAGGGGGGACTTCAACAATGAGCAGTTCTTC
CDR3: CASRGDFNNEQFF
size: .
J: TRBJ2-1
D: .
V: TRBV6-5

DNA: TGTGCCAGCAGCCACACCGGGGACAGGGATGGAAACACCATATATTTT
CDR3: CASSHTGDRDGNTIYF
size: .
J: TRBJ1-3
D: TRBD1
V: TRBV11-1

DNA: TGTGCCAGCAGTTACCAAGGCAATGAGGCAGATACGCAGTATTTT
CDR3: CASSYQGNEADTQYF
size: .
J: TRBJ2-3
D: .
V: TRBV6-2/TRBV6-3

DNA: TGTGCCAGCAGTTCCAGCCCCCGCCGGGGGGACTACGAGCAGTACTTC
CDR3: CASSSSPRRGDYEQYF
size: .
J: TRBJ2-7
D: TRBD2
V: TRBV6-6

DNA: TGTGCCAGCAGTGAAGAGTGGGCTAGCGGGAATGAGCAGTTCTTC
CDR3: CASSEEWASGNEQFF
size: .
J: TRBJ2-1
D: TRBD2
V: TRBV2

DNA: TGTGCCAGCTCAGACAGCCTAGCGGGAGTGATATCCGGGGAGCTGTTTTTT
CDR3: CASSDSLAGVISGELFF
size: .
J: TRBJ2-2
D: TRBD2
V: TRBV18

DNA: TGTGCCAGCAGCCGGACAGACCAGAGTCAGTATTTT
CDR3: CASSRTDQSQYF
size: .
J: TRBJ2-3
D: .
V: TRBV5-4

DNA: TGTGCCAGCAGGACAGTGAATGAAAAACTGTTTTTT
CDR3: CASRTVNEKLFF
size: .
J: TRBJ1-4
D: .
V: TRBV28

DNA: TGCGCCAGCAGCTTAGGACTAGCGGGCTCCTACAATGAGCAGTTCTTC
CDR3: CASSLGLAGSYNEQFF
size: .
J: TRBJ2-1
D: TRBD2
V: TRBV5-1

DNA: TGTGCCAGCAAAGGCGGGGTTGACGCTTTAACGACTGAAGCTTTCTTT
CDR3: CASKGGVDALTTEAFF
size: .
J: TRBJ1-1
D: .
V: TRBV27

DNA: TGCGCCAGCGCTGGGACAGGGGCTTATAATTCACCCCTCCACTTT
CDR3: CASAGTGAYNSPLHF
size: once
J: TRBJ1-6
D: TRBD1
V: TRBV5-1

DNA: TGCGCCAGCAGCGAGGGGACAGCCCAAGAGACCCAGTACTTC
CDR3: CASSEGTAQETQYF
size: .
J: TRBJ2-5
D: TRBD1
V: TRBV5-1

DNA: TGTGCCAGCAGCCGGAGACAGGGAACCTCTGGCACAGATACGCAGTATTTT
CDR3: CASSRRQGTSGTDTQYF
size: .
J: TRBJ2-3
D: TRBD1
V: TRBV5-8

DNA: TGTGCCAGCAGCTTTACAGGGTCAGCTAACTATGGCTACACCTTC
CDR3: CASSFTGSANYGYTF
size: .
J: TRBJ1-2
D: .
V: TRBV5-4

DNA: TGCGCCAGCAGCCCCGTCGGACAGGTAATGGACAATGAGCAGTTCTTC
CDR3: CASSPVGQVMDNEQFF
size: .
J: TRBJ2-1
D: TRBD1
V: TRBV5-1

DNA: TGTGCCAGCGGAACAGCGAACACTGAAGCTTTCTTT
CDR3: CASGTANTEAFF
size: .
J: TRBJ1-1
D: .
V: TRBV7-8

DNA: TGTGCCAGCAGTTTACGCGGACGGGGCTATGGCTACACCTTC
CDR3: CASSLRGRGYGYTF
size: once
J: TRBJ1-2
D: .
V: TRBV27

DNA: TGTGCCAGCAGCGTTAAGGCGGGAGGGGGCACTGAAGCTTTCTTT
CDR3: CASSVKAGGGTEAFF
size: .
J: TRBJ1-1
D: .
V: TRBV3-1/TRBV3-2

DNA: TGTGCCAGCAGTGAGAAAGCGGGAGGCGAAACCGGGGAGCTGTTTTTT
CDR3: CASSEKAGGETGELFF
size: few
J: TRBJ2-2
D: TRBD2
V: TRBV6-1

DNA: TGTGCCAGCAGTCCTGGACTAGCGGGGTCCCAGTATTTT
CDR3: CASSPGLAGSQYF
size: .
J: TRBJ2-3
D: TRBD2
V: TRBV3-1/TRBV3-2

DNA: TGTGCCAGCAGTTACGGTTCTGGGACAGGTGACGCTGAAGCTTTCTTT
CDR3: CASSYGSGTGDAEAFF
size: few
J: TRBJ1-1
D: TRBD1
V: TRBV6-5

DNA: TGTGCCAGCAGTTCAGGGGGCCCCTACGAGCAGTACTTC
CDR3: CASSSGGPYEQYF
size: .
J: TRBJ2-7
D: TRBD1
V: TRBV28

DNA: TGCAGTGCTAGTTTGACGGAGAGCTATGGCTACACCTTC
CDR3: CSASLTESYGYTF
size: .
J: TRBJ1-2
D: .
V: TRBV20-1

DNA: TGTGCCAGTAGTATCTCAGGGGGCGCTGAGCGGGGCTACACCTTC
CDR3: CASSISGGAERGYTF
size: .
J: TRBJ1-2
D: TRBD1
V: TRBV19

DNA: TGTGCCAGCAGCTTAGTTGCCGGGGGGGTTACAGATACGCAGTATTTT
CDR3: CASSLVAGGVTDTQYF
size: .
J: TRBJ2-3
D: TRBD2
V: TRBV7-9

DNA: TGTGCCAGCAGTTTGGGTCCCGACAGCTATGGCTACACCTTC
CDR3: CASSLGPDSYGYTF
size: .
J: TRBJ1-2
D: .
V: TRBV27

DNA: TGTGCCAGCAGCCTACAGGGGGCTCAGGGCTACACCTTC
CDR3: CASSLQGAQGYTF
size: .
J: TRBJ1-2
D: TRBD1
V: TRBV2

DNA: TGTGCCAGCAGTTACGGGACAGGCAGCTCTGGAAACACCATATATTTT
CDR3: CASSYGTGSSGNTIYF
size: .
J: TRBJ1-3
D: TRBD1
V: TRBV6-5

DNA: TGTGCCAGCAGTCAGTACGACCAAATTACAGGGGAAGAGACCCAGTACTTC
CDR3: CASSQYDQITGEETQYF
size: .
J: TRBJ2-5
D: TRBD1
V: TRBV6-6

DNA: TGTGCCAGCAGTTCGACAGGGGCCCCCGTGAACTATGGCTACACCTTC
CDR3: CASSSTGAPVNYGYTF
size: .
J: TRBJ1-2
D: TRBD1
V: TRBV28

DNA: TGCAGTGCTAGAGCGGGAGAGACCCAGTACTTC
CDR3: CSARAGETQYF
size: once
J: TRBJ2-5
D: .
V: TRBV20-1

DNA: TGCAGCGTTGAGGGACAGGGGAGCACTGAAGCTTTCTTT
CDR3: CSVEGQGSTEAFF
size: few
J: TRBJ1-1
D: TRBD1
V: TRBV29-1

DNA: TGTGCCAGCAGTGAAGCGCGACAGACCTCCTATGGCTACACCTTC
CDR3: CASSEARQTSYGYTF
size: .
J: TRBJ1-2
D: .
V: TRBV2

DNA: TGCAGCGTTGGGGGAGTTGGGACTGAAGCTTTCTTT
CDR3: CSVGGVGTEAFF
size: once
J: TRBJ1-1
D: .
V: TRBV29-1

DNA: TGTGCCAGCAGCAAACAGGACACCGGGGAGCTGTTTTTT
CDR3: CASSKQDTGELFF
size: .
J: TRBJ2-2
D: .
V: TRBV6-5

DNA: TGCGCCAGCAGTCAATCGGCGGGTTCTAGCACAGATACGCAGTATTTT
CDR3: CASSQSAGSSTDTQYF
size: .
J: TRBJ2-3
D: .
V: TRBV23-1

DNA: TGTGCCAGCAGCTTAGCCCGACAGATTAACTATGGCTACACCTTC
CDR3: CASSLARQINYGYTF
size: many
J: TRBJ1-2
D: .
V: TRBV7-9

DNA: TGTGCCAGCAGTGTACAGGGTGCGAACATTCAGTACTTC
CDR3: CASSVQGANIQYF
size: .
J: TRBJ2-4
D: .
V: TRBV2

DNA: TGTGCCAGTAGTAAGACTAGCGGGGGGACTCTCTCAGGGGCCAACGTCCTGACTTTC
CDR3: CASSKTSGGTLSGANVLTF
size: .
J: TRBJ2-6
D: TRBD2
V: TRBV19

DNA: TGTGCCAGTAGTATAGCTCCTCAAGAGACCCAGTACTTC
CDR3: CASSIAPQETQYF
size: .
J: TRBJ2-5
D: .
V: TRBV19

DNA: TGTGCCAGCAGCTTAGCGGGAGGACCGAACACCGGGGAGCTGTTTTTT
CDR3: CASSLAGGPNTGELFF
size: many
J: TRBJ2-2
D: TRBD2
V: TRBV7-3

DNA: TGTGCCAGTAGGCGGGCCCCGATCGGACAGCGGAACACTGAAGCTTTCTTT
CDR3: CASRRAPIGQRNTEAFF
size: .
J: TRBJ1-1
D: .
V: TRBV19

DNA: TGTGCCAGCAGCCAAGTAGCGCAGGGAGGTCAGCCCCAGCATTTT
CDR3: CASSQVAQGGQPQHF
size: .
J: TRBJ1-5
D: .
V: TRBV3-1/TRBV3-2

DNA: TGCAGCGTTGGCGGGGGGGCCGGGGAGACCCAGTACTTC
CDR3: CSVGGGAGETQYF
size: .
J: TRBJ2-5
D: TRBD2
V: TRBV29-1

DNA: TGTGCCAGCAGTGCTAGGACAGGGAGGAACTATGGCTACACCTTC
CDR3: CASSARTGRNYGYTF
size: few
J: TRBJ1-2
D: TRBD1
V: TRBV2

DNA: TGTGCCATCAGTGAGCGGGGACAGGGTAACACTGAAGCTTTCTTT
CDR3: CAISERGQGNTEAFF
size: .
J: TRBJ1-1
D: TRBD1
V: TRBV10-3